A selection of T cell receptor beta chains follows, all from one sample in a study of blood T cell repertoires in COVID-19. The repertoire was sequenced with immunoSEQ multiplex PCR; TCRdb's copy has only in-frame clones and lacks some. The repertoire includes 75,000 to 100,000 clones, approximately 87% of them detected once, and roughly 11% sits in the top ten. The sequenced sample was peripheral blood. The origin of the receptors is a human donor in a cohort sampled during active COVID-19. Both conserved end residues are part of each CDR3. Each record gives: V gene, J gene, CDR3 protein.

V gene: TRBV2
J gene: TRBJ2-7
CDR3 protein: CASSGSGRRTYEQYF

V gene: TRBV11-2
J gene: TRBJ1-6
CDR3 protein: CASSFPSSYNSPLHF

V gene: TRBV29-1
J gene: TRBJ2-2
CDR3 protein: CSVAGATGTGELFF

V gene: TRBV19
J gene: TRBJ1-4
CDR3 protein: CASSRTGLYEKLFF

V gene: TRBV6-5
J gene: TRBJ1-2
CDR3 protein: CASSFADRGFGYTF

V gene: TRBV9
J gene: TRBJ2-7
CDR3 protein: CASSVGAGNEQYF

V gene: TRBV6-5
J gene: TRBJ2-3
CDR3 protein: CASTGLAGGTDTQYF

V gene: TRBV10-3
J gene: TRBJ2-6
CDR3 protein: CAISGSSGANVLTF

V gene: TRBV19
J gene: TRBJ2-3
CDR3 protein: CASSIPGTGSADTQYF

V gene: TRBV2
J gene: TRBJ2-1
CDR3 protein: CASFRVVSNNEQFF

V gene: TRBV11-2
J gene: TRBJ1-4
CDR3 protein: CASSLDHSSGKLFF

V gene: TRBV24-1
J gene: TRBJ2-1
CDR3 protein: CATSETSGKDNEQFF

V gene: TRBV6-5
J gene: TRBJ2-5
CDR3 protein: CASSYSRDIHPGTQYF

V gene: TRBV6-8
J gene: TRBJ1-5
CDR3 protein: CASRMGGPGQGIGDGQPQHF

V gene: TRBV7-2
J gene: TRBJ2-7
CDR3 protein: CASSLEGTSGGLYEQYF

V gene: TRBV5-8
J gene: TRBJ2-3
CDR3 protein: CASSFGGEGTDTQYF

V gene: TRBV7-3
J gene: TRBJ1-1
CDR3 protein: CASSPLRGVNTEAFF

V gene: TRBV20-1
J gene: TRBJ2-1
CDR3 protein: CSASRGGWDEQFF

V gene: TRBV6-4
J gene: TRBJ1-2
CDR3 protein: CASSPGTGLGYTF

V gene: TRBV3-1/TRBV3-2
J gene: TRBJ2-7
CDR3 protein: CASSPLYEQYF

V gene: TRBV6-5
J gene: TRBJ2-7
CDR3 protein: CASSQGLAGDREQYF

V gene: TRBV7-9
J gene: TRBJ1-2
CDR3 protein: CASSSTGNYGYTF

V gene: TRBV20-1
J gene: TRBJ2-7
CDR3 protein: CSASPDLAYEQYF

V gene: TRBV19
J gene: TRBJ2-7
CDR3 protein: CASSIGGQVSSYEQYF

V gene: TRBV5-4
J gene: TRBJ2-1
CDR3 protein: CASSSGTSLSYNEQFF

V gene: TRBV29-1
J gene: TRBJ1-1
CDR3 protein: CSVQGAEAFF

V gene: TRBV3-1/TRBV3-2
J gene: TRBJ2-1
CDR3 protein: CASSHSGEQFF

V gene: TRBV29-1
J gene: TRBJ1-4
CDR3 protein: CSAGTSLEKLFF

V gene: TRBV6-6
J gene: TRBJ1-2
CDR3 protein: CASTHRGGDYGYTF

V gene: TRBV9
J gene: TRBJ1-6
CDR3 protein: CASSETGDYNSPLHF

V gene: TRBV27
J gene: TRBJ1-4
CDR3 protein: CASRVGVLPNEKLFF

V gene: TRBV5-4
J gene: TRBJ2-2
CDR3 protein: CASSQGTVRTGELFF

V gene: TRBV28
J gene: TRBJ1-2
CDR3 protein: CASSLPGEGYGYTF

V gene: TRBV6-1
J gene: TRBJ1-1
CDR3 protein: CASSDPGDGGTEAFF

V gene: TRBV3-1/TRBV3-2
J gene: TRBJ2-7
CDR3 protein: CASSQAGGGAKYEQYF

V gene: TRBV28
J gene: TRBJ1-4
CDR3 protein: CASSIGFRTGQEKLFF

V gene: TRBV28
J gene: TRBJ1-6
CDR3 protein: CASSLSRGVAPLHF

V gene: TRBV7-8
J gene: TRBJ2-5
CDR3 protein: CASSLEGGSFFQDQYF

V gene: TRBV11-2
J gene: TRBJ1-1
CDR3 protein: CASSLARGAEAFF

V gene: TRBV6-5
J gene: TRBJ2-7
CDR3 protein: CASSYSPGGSYEQYF

V gene: TRBV12-3/TRBV12-4
J gene: TRBJ1-5
CDR3 protein: CASREGSNQPQHF

V gene: TRBV2
J gene: TRBJ1-5
CDR3 protein: CASKEGGNQPQHF

V gene: TRBV5-1
J gene: TRBJ1-1
CDR3 protein: CASSYGQGAGYTEAFF

V gene: TRBV9
J gene: TRBJ1-3
CDR3 protein: CASGSTGVGGNTIYF

V gene: TRBV5-8
J gene: TRBJ1-5
CDR3 protein: CASSAEISPGFSTLDQPQHF

V gene: TRBV19
J gene: TRBJ2-2
CDR3 protein: CASRNYGGKFSTGELFF

V gene: TRBV11-2
J gene: TRBJ1-1
CDR3 protein: CASSFGSGRKDTEAFF